This passage covers 30 T cell receptor beta chains from one sample sequenced in a study of T-cell memory formation after mild COVID-19 (dated by TCRdb to the early 2020s). Library creation used 5' RACE. The reads were generated on an Illumina NovaSeq 6000. The public reads were reanalyzed by TCRdb: fastp trimming at Q25, MiXCR alignment, in-frame beta chains only. Rows with one shared CDR3 protein collapse into an entry with the most common genes and DNA. Here the sample has some 300,000 distinct CDR3 sequences; roughly 20% occur a single time. The ten largest make up roughly a fifth of the sample. Sequenced sample: PBMCs or a T cell subset sorted from them (not recorded which). The receptors were sampled from a man younger than 30 who had mild COVID-19 (a few samples of this study predate the infection). The sample titles of this study are shuffled in the database, so cell type and time point are left out; the donor was told from shared clones.

The chain has TRBV12-3 or TRBV12-4 and TRBJ1-1, with TRBD1 matching over 7 bases. This CDR3 spans 16 amino acids. V lost 6 bases, J lost 2 bases, and 12 bases stayed unmatched. The CDR3 reads CASSQGDTTGNTEAFF. In DNA form, the CDR3 reads TGTGCCAGCAGCCAGGGGGATACCACAGGCAACACTGAAGCTTTCTTT.

This clonotype has only one observation. The chain joins TRBV15 to TRBJ2-1; no definite D call. Deletions cut 0 bases from V and 2 bases from J, with 5 bases between. The germline CDR1 and CDR2 sequences are LNHNV and YYDKDF (reference sequence). This CDR3 is 14 amino acids long. The DNA of the CDR3 is TGTGCCACCAGCAGAGAGCGGACCTACAATGAGCAGTTCTTC. Translating it yields CATSRERTYNEQFF.

This clonotype came up a few times. CDR3 in DNA: TGTGCCAGCAGCGAGGGAGGGAGGGAAACGCAGTATTTT. The encoded protein is CASSEGGRETQYF. V usage is TRBV9 and J usage is TRBJ2-3; 7 bases map to TRBD2. The CDR3 sequence is 13 residues long. Trimming took 3 bases from V and 9 from J; bases not matched to a gene: 7. CDR1 SGDLS and CDR2 YYNGEE come from the germline V gene.

The V call is TRBV5-1, the J call TRBJ2-1; 7 nucleotides match TRBD1. Trimming removed 0 bases from V and 4 bases from J; junction bases left unmatched: 4. Per germline, CDR1 SGHRS and CDR2 YFSETQ. This CDR3 contains 15 residues. In nucleotides, the CDR3 is TGCGCCAGCAGCTTGGCGGGGACAGATTACAATGAGCAGTTCTTC. Residues: CASSLAGTDYNEQFF.

V usage is TRBV5-1 and J usage is TRBJ2-1, with 11 bases fitting TRBD2. The CDR3 covers 17 residues. The ends lost 3 bases at V and 4 bases at J; junction bases unmatched: 9. The V gene's germline CDR1 is SGHRS and CDR2 YFSETQ. CDR3 coding DNA: TGCGCCAGCAGCTCATCCGGACTAGCGGGTAATTACAATGAGCAGTTCTTC. Translation: CASSSSGLAGNYNEQFF.

The chain employs TRBV5-1 and TRBJ1-5; D ambiguous. Trimming cost V 4 bases and J 2 bases, with 10 bases left between them. The CDR3 contains 14 residues. Germline assignment: CDR1 SGHRS and CDR2 YFSETQ. The CDR3 loop reads CASSRMGGNQPQHF. CDR3 coding DNA: TGCGCCAGCAGCCGTATGGGTGGCAATCAGCCCCAGCATTTT.

The chain couples TRBV4-2 to TRBJ2-5; tentatively, D is TRBD1 (5 bases). The CDR3 contains 15 residues. The germline V and J ends were trimmed by 0 bases and 5 bases, with 13 bases remaining between them. Germline assignment: CDR1 LGHNA and CDR2 YNFKEQ. CDR3 loop: CASSQDRSGWETQYF. In DNA form, the CDR3 reads TGTGCCAGCAGCCAAGATCGGTCAGGGTGGGAGACCCAGTACTTC.

V is TRBV5-1 and J is TRBJ1-1; D perhaps matches TRBD1 (6 bases). The CDR3 runs 14 residues. The V gene's germline CDR1 is SGHRS and CDR2 YFSETQ. V gave up 2 bases and J gave up 4 bases, with 12 bases separating them. The CDR3 region is CASSLTTGSTEAFF. CDR3 nucleotide sequence: TGCGCCAGCAGCTTAACCACAGGGAGCACTGAAGCTTTCTTT.

This clonotype was seen many times. The chain couples TRBV10-3 to TRBJ2-7, with 10 bases that match TRBD2. J lost 0 bases, V lost 5 bases, and 1 base had no gene match. Germline CDR1 and CDR2: ENHRY and SYGVKD. This CDR3 comprises 14 residues. CDR3 loop: CAISLAGDSYEQYV. The CDR3 DNA reads as TGTGCCATCAGTCTAGCGGGGGACTCCTACGAGCAGTACGTC.

The gene calls are TRBV7-2 and TRBJ2-7, with D tentatively TRBD1 or TRBD2 (5 bases each). Germline V gene lookup returns CDR1 SGHTA and CDR2 FQGNSA. This CDR3 contains 14 residues. Trimming shortened V by 3 bases and J by 4 bases, and 13 bases separated the two germline ends. The CDR3 region is CASSFHTGTYEQYV. The CDR3 region has the DNA TGTGCCAGCAGCTTTCACACGGGGACGTACGAGCAGTACGTC.

This clonotype was counted ten times or more. J is TRBJ1-2 and V is TRBV19; the D gene is possibly TRBD1 (5 bases). This CDR3 region has 12 residues. The germline CDR1 and CDR2 sequences are LNHDA and SQIVND (reference sequence). Between the trimmed V and J ends, which lost 5 bases and 6 bases, there was a span of 10 bases. This chain's CDR3 is CASSLGPNGYTF. The CDR3 DNA sequence: TGTGCCAGTAGTCTGGGACCGAATGGCTACACCTTC.

This clonotype occurred a few times. The chain links TRBV7-2 to TRBJ1-3, with D possibly matching TRBD1 (6 bases). The CDR3 sequence is 16 residues long. V was pared by 4 bases and J by 0 bases, with 13 bases between. Germline values: CDR1 SGHTA, CDR2 FQGNSA. CDR3 amino acids: CASSSPGQYSGNTIYF. The CDR3 DNA reads TGTGCCAGCAGCTCCCCCGGACAGTACTCTGGAAACACCATATATTTT.

The chain has TRBV5-1 and TRBJ2-3; possible D gene TRBD1, 8 bases. Germline assignment: CDR1 SGHRS and CDR2 YFSETQ. With 7 bases removed from V and 3 bases from J, the gap between germline ends came to 12 bases. This CDR3 is built from 13 residues. The CDR3 protein is CASEQGGTDTQYF. As DNA, the CDR3 is TGCGCCAGCGAACAGGGGGGGACAGATACGCAGTATTTT.

J is TRBJ2-7 and V is TRBV6-2 or TRBV6-3; the match to TRBD2 covers 14 bases. This CDR3 is 16 amino acids long. The trim removed 2 bases at V and 0 bases at J, leaving 0 bases unmatched. Germline V CDR1 and CDR2: MNHEY, SVGEGT. The CDR3 DNA is TGTGCCAGCAGTTACGGACTAGCGGGGGGCTCCTACGAGCAGTACTTC. It encodes CASSYGLAGGSYEQYF.

The V gene is TRBV28, the J gene TRBJ1-2, with no clear D. The CDR3 runs 13 residues. The germline V gene encodes CDR1 MDHEN and CDR2 SYDVKM. V was shortened by 4 bases and J by 5 bases, with 11 bases between the two germline ends. CDR3 residues: CASSWTAVYGYTF. The CDR3 DNA follows: TGTGCCAGCAGTTGGACGGCGGTTTATGGCTACACCTTC.

The gene calls are TRBV6-2 or TRBV6-3 and TRBJ1-2; D unresolved. In germline, CDR1 is MNHEY, CDR2 SVGEGT. V was clipped by 6 bases and J by 7 bases, with 18 bases between them. The CDR3 has 14 residues. CDR3 DNA: TGTGCCAGCAGCAGAGACGGGGTTTGGGGTGGCTACACCTTC. Its translation is CASSRDGVWGGYTF.

The V call is TRBV5-1, the J call TRBJ2-5; 9 positions match TRBD1. The CDR3 runs to 15 residues. V was pared by 4 bases and J by 0 bases, with 4 bases of the junction left unmatched. Germline V gene lookup returns CDR1 SGHRS and CDR2 YFSETQ. The CDR3 nucleotides are TGCGCCAGCAGCGCGGGACAGGGAAACCAAGAGACCCAGTACTTC. Translated, it gives CASSAGQGNQETQYF.

The rearrangement joins TRBV5-1 to TRBJ1-1, with no clear D. CDR1 and CDR2 (germline): SGHRS, YFSETQ. There are 15 residues in the CDR3. Trimming shortened V by 7 bases and J by 4 bases, and 20 bases separated the two germline ends. The CDR3 loop reads CASSQGGLRGTEAFF. The CDR3 DNA reads TGCGCCAGCTCCCAAGGCGGTCTGCGGGGCACTGAAGCTTTCTTT.

This clonotype has just a few counts. Here the CDR3 reads CASSPQGGSQPQHF. The CDR3 bases are TGTGCCAGCAGTCCGCAGGGGGGGAGTCAGCCCCAGCATTTT. This chain links TRBV12-3 or TRBV12-4 with TRBJ1-5; 7 bases line up with TRBD1. Unmatched junction bases numbered 7, after V lost 5 bases and J lost 6 bases. The CDR3 covers 14 residues.

This clonotype was detected a few times. CDR3 protein: CASTLEETQYF. CDR3 nucleotide sequence: TGTGCCAGCACACTGGAAGAGACCCAGTACTTC. J is TRBJ2-5 and V is TRBV18; D ambiguous. The CDR3 sequence is 11 residues long. Per the germline V gene, CDR1 is KGHSH and CDR2 is LQKENI. V lost 8 bases and J lost 3, with 7 bases in between.

The table lists this clonotype with a few counts. The chain has TRBV7-9 and TRBJ2-5; D gene unclear. The V end was cut by 8 bases, the J end by 7 bases, with 17 bases between. CDR3 size: 13 residues. Germline V gene sequence: CDR1 SEHNR, CDR2 FQNEAQ (reference sequence). The CDR3 DNA is TGTGCCAGCGTTGTGGGCCTTCATACGACCCAGTACTTC. Its translation is CASVVGLHTTQYF.

V and J are TRBV5-1 and TRBJ2-7; 7 bases are a match to TRBD2. From germline, CDR1 is SGHRS and CDR2 YFSETQ. The CDR3 consists of 13 residues. V trimming: 4 bases; J trimming: 4 bases; junction bases outside the gene matches: 5. The CDR3 DNA follows: TGCGCCAGCAGCCTGATAGCGGGTTACGAGCAGTACTTC. Amino acids: CASSLIAGYEQYF. The full variable domain, its missing parts supplied by reference TRBV5-1 and TRBJ2-7, is KAGVTQTPRYLIKTRGQQVTLSCSPISGHRSVSWYQQTPGQGLQFLFEYFSETQRNKGNFPGRFSGRQFSNSRSEMNVSTLELGDSALYLCASSLIAGYEQYFGPGTRLTVT.

The genes are TRBV2 and TRBJ2-7; weak D call: TRBD2 (6 bases). Germline values: CDR1 SNHLY, CDR2 FYNNEI. The V end was cut by 11 bases, the J end by 7 bases, with 21 bases between. The CDR3 spans 13 residues. The CDR3 region is CAVGGAGLGEQYF. The DNA of the CDR3 is TGTGCCGTCGGAGGGGCAGGGCTCGGGGAGCAGTACTTC.

The chain is built from TRBV6-1 and TRBJ1-1; D is unclear. Germline-derived CDR1 and CDR2 are MNHNS and SASEGT. Trimming pared 2 bases from V and 10 bases from J, leaving 14 bases between. This CDR3 comprises 13 residues. The CDR3 spells CASSESGLVVAFF. CDR3 sequence (DNA): TGTGCCAGCAGTGAAAGTGGTCTGGTCGTAGCTTTCTTT.

This clonotype was counted between two and nine times. The rearrangement joins TRBV15 to TRBJ2-5; 12 nucleotides align to TRBD2. With 3 bases clipped from V and 5 bases from J, the junction kept 4 bases outside the gene matches. CDR3 length: 15 residues. Germline V gives CDR1 LNHNV, CDR2 YYDKDF (reference sequence). CDR3 sequence (DNA): TGTGCCACCAGCAGGGGAACTAGCGGGAGGGAGACCCAGTACTTC. Amino acid sequence: CATSRGTSGRETQYF. Full variable domain (missing parts from reference TRBV15 and TRBJ2-5): DAMVIQNPRYQVTQFGKPVTLSCSQTLNHNVMYWYQQKSSQAPKLLFHYYDKDFNNEADTPDNFQSRRPNTSFCFLDIRSPGLGDTAMYLCATSRGTSGRETQYFGPGTRLLVL.

The V gene is TRBV18, the J gene TRBJ1-6, with 8 bases identical to TRBD1. V lost 3 bases, J lost 6 bases, and 4 bases stayed unmatched. Germline CDR1 is KGHSH and CDR2 is LQKENI. CDR3 length: 15 amino acids. The CDR3 DNA reads TGTGCCAGCTCACCTACGGGACAGGCTAATTCACCCCTCCACTTT. Amino acid sequence: CASSPTGQANSPLHF.

The chain links TRBV9 to TRBJ2-7, with D perhaps matching TRBD1 or TRBD2 (6 bases each). V was pared by 0 bases and J by 10 bases, with 14 bases between. CDR1 and CDR2 (germline): SGDLS, YYNGEE. The CDR3 has 13 amino acids. In nucleotides, the CDR3 is TGTGCCAGCAGCGTAGTAGGGGGGCAGGGTCAGTACGTC. It codes for CASSVVGGQGQYV.

This sequence joins TRBV6-6 and TRBJ2-2, with 8 bases fitting TRBD1. Germline V gene sequence: CDR1 MNHNY, CDR2 SVGAGI (reference sequence). The length of the CDR3 is 17 residues. J was trimmed by 5 bases and V by 2 bases; bases with no gene match: 10. CDR3 bases: TGTGCCAGCAGTTACAGAGTCGGACAGGGAAAGACCGGGGAGCTGTTTTTT. Residues: CASSYRVGQGKTGELFF.

V usage is TRBV7-3 and J usage is TRBJ2-1, with 7 bases identical to TRBD2. CDR1 SGHTA and CDR2 FQGTGA come from the germline V gene. The V segment lost 1 base and the J segment 5 bases; nucleotides outside the gene matches: 5. The CDR3 loop spans 15 amino acids. CDR3 nucleotide sequence: TGTGCCAGCAGCTTAATGTCGGGGGGAAACAATGAGCAGTTCTTC. As protein: CASSLMSGGNNEQFF.

This clonotype was seen a handful of times. The V gene is TRBV7-2, the J gene TRBJ2-1; D possibly corresponds to TRBD2 (6 bases). CDR1 SGHTA and CDR2 FQGNSA come from the germline V gene. V was shortened by 5 bases and J by 5 bases, with 13 bases between the two germline ends. There are 14 residues in the CDR3. The CDR3 reads CASSPGTFHNEQFF. The CDR3 nucleotides read TGTGCCAGCAGCCCGGGGACTTTTCACAATGAGCAGTTCTTC.